These 28 T cell receptor beta chains share one sample of origin, sequenced in a study of T cells after yellow fever vaccination (dated by TCRdb to between 2018 and 2021). The treatment or condition tag for this specimen amounts to: live attenuated yellow fever vaccine strain. Library method: 5' RACE. These reads were obtained on an Illumina NovaSeq 6000. TCRdb reanalyzed the raw reads on its own, using fastp at Q25 for trimming and MiXCR for clone calling, and kept in-frame beta chains. Entries are consolidated by CDR3 protein sequence, retaining the most common genes and DNA. The sample table records roughly 340,000 distinct CDR3 sequences; 3% to 4.5% of these occur just once. The ten largest clones capture 24% of the sample. The sequenced sample was PBMCs, obtained 5 days after the yellow fever booster vaccination. These receptors all come from a man aged 18 to 35 who received the YFV17D yellow fever vaccine.

This clonotype was picked up a small number of times. The chain carries TRBV7-2 and TRBJ2-3, with a weak D call TRBD2 (6 bases). The V end was cut by 1 base, the J end by 4 bases, with 24 bases between. The V gene's germline CDR1 is SGHTA and CDR2 FQGNSA. This CDR3 is 19 amino acids long. The CDR3 bases are TGTGCCAGCAGCTTAGGTTACCGGGACTCCATGGTTAGTCCAGATACGCAGTATTTT. Translating it yields CASSLGYRDSMVSPDTQYF.

The chain carries TRBV3-1 and TRBJ1-2; the D gene is possibly TRBD1 (5 bases). There are 15 residues in the CDR3. V lost 4 bases and J 4 bases, leaving 16 bases between the germline ends. CDR1 is LGHDT and CDR2 is YNNKEL in the germline V gene (reference sequence). This CDR3 is CASSLRGGSSYGYTF. For the CDR3, the DNA is TGTGCCAGCAGCCTCCGCGGGGGTTCAAGCTATGGCTACACCTTC.

Only a few counts were recorded for this clonotype. V usage is TRBV5-6 and J usage is TRBJ2-1; D is undetermined. The V gene lost 1 base and the J gene lost 6 bases, with 17 bases spanning the gap. This CDR3 has 16 residues. Germline V gene data show CDR1 as SGHDT and CDR2 as YYEEEE. The chain's CDR3 is CASSLSPSVLINEQFF. Written as DNA, the CDR3 is TGTGCCAGCAGCTTGTCCCCCTCAGTGCTTATCAATGAGCAGTTCTTC.

The V and J genes are TRBV7-2 and TRBJ2-7; D may be TRBD1 (5 bases). Germline CDR1 SGHTA, CDR2 FQGNSA. This CDR3 is built from 13 residues. With 1 base removed from V and 6 bases from J, the gap between germline ends came to 10 bases. Written as DNA, the CDR3 is TGTGCCAGCAGCTTAGATGGGGCGACCGAGCAGTACTTC. Protein sequence: CASSLDGATEQYF.

The chain joins TRBV7-2 to TRBJ2-5; D is unresolved. V gave up 3 bases and J gave up 0 bases, with 11 bases separating them. The CDR3 loop spans 15 amino acids. From germline, CDR1 is SGHTA and CDR2 FQGNSA. CDR3 sequence (DNA): TGTGCCAGCAGCTTCAGGAGCAAGAACCAAGAGACCCAGTACTTC. Its translation is CASSFRSKNQETQYF.

The CDR3 region is CASSKPGQMIETQYF. In DNA form, the CDR3 reads TGTGCCAGCAGCAAGCCGGGACAGATGATAGAGACCCAGTACTTC. V usage is TRBV7-9 and J usage is TRBJ2-5; TRBD1 matches 7 bases. The ends lost 5 bases at V and 4 bases at J; junction bases unmatched: 10. Germline CDR1 reads SEHNR; CDR2 reads FQNEAQ (reference sequence). CDR3 length equals 15 residues.

This clonotype showed up many times. The V gene is TRBV7-2, the J gene TRBJ2-1; unclear D gene. Germline V gene data show CDR1 as SGHTA and CDR2 as FQGNSA. CDR3 length: 15 residues. Between the trimmed V and J ends, which lost 5 bases and 9 bases, there was a span of 20 bases. The CDR3 nucleotides read TGTGCCAGCAGCCTCCTTCGGCGTGTGGGTGGTGAGCAGTTCTTC. Translation gives CASSLLRRVGGEQFF.

This clonotype was picked up a small number of times. The rearrangement links TRBV18 to TRBJ2-1; D ambiguous. Germline V lookup: CDR1 KGHSH, CDR2 LQKENI. This CDR3 is 15 amino acids long. V was shortened by 2 bases and J by 0 bases, with 8 bases between the two germline ends. CDR3 in amino acids: CASSPVGNSYNEQFF. As DNA, the CDR3 is TGTGCCAGCTCACCAGTAGGCAACTCCTACAATGAGCAGTTCTTC. The full variable domain, rest sourced from reference TRBV18 and TRBJ2-1, is NAGVMQNPRHLVRRRGQEARLRCSPMKGHSHVYWYRQLPEEGLKFMVYLQKENIIDESGMPKERFSAEFPKEGPSILRIQQVVRGDSAAYFCASSPVGNSYNEQFFGPGTRLTVL.

This clonotype occurred a few times. V gene TRBV30 combines with J gene TRBJ2-2; unclear D gene. CDR3 length: 11 amino acids. Between the trimmed V and J ends, which lost 1 base and 11 bases, there was a span of 8 bases. Looked up from germline, CDR1 is GTSNPN and CDR2 is SVGIG (reference sequence). Here the CDR3 reads CAWSGGAELFF. The CDR3 DNA is TGTGCCTGGAGTGGCGGAGCAGAGCTGTTTTTT.

This clonotype was detected ten times or more. The genes are TRBV7-3 and TRBJ1-6, with D possibly being TRBD1 (5 bases). Germline CDR1 and CDR2: SGHTA and FQGTGA. The CDR3 has 17 residues. With 2 bases removed from V and 5 bases from J, the gap between germline ends came to 16 bases. CDR3: CASSLFPVGENNSPLHF. CDR3 coding DNA: TGTGCCAGCAGCTTATTCCCAGTGGGGGAAAATAATTCACCCCTCCACTTT.

This clonotype was picked up many times. The rearrangement uses TRBV4-1 and TRBJ1-5; 8 bases line up with TRBD1. CDR1 is MGHRA and CDR2 is YSYEKL in the germline V gene. J was trimmed by 2 bases and V by 1 base; bases with no gene match: 10. The CDR3 has 18 amino acids. The DNA for the CDR3 is TGCGCCAGCAGCCAAGGGTCGGTGACAGGGGACGGCAATCAGCCCCAGCATTTT. Amino acid sequence: CASSQGSVTGDGNQPQHF.

This clonotype showed up just a few times. The chain is built from TRBV7-2 and TRBJ2-5, with no clear D. The CDR3 runs 14 residues. Trimming removed 5 bases from V and 2 bases from J, with 12 bases in between. CDR1 and CDR2 from the germline V gene are SGHTA and FQGNSA. The CDR3 DNA reads TGTGCCAGCAGCCCCTATGGGGAACAAGAGACCCAGTACTTC. Protein sequence: CASSPYGEQETQYF.

In its sample, this clonotype was seen many times. The chain couples TRBV7-2 to TRBJ2-5, with D perhaps assigned TRBD1 or TRBD2 (5 bases each). The CDR3 runs 13 residues. Germline lookup yields CDR1 SGHTA and CDR2 FQGNSA. Between the trimmed V and J ends, which lost 5 bases and 5 bases, there was a span of 12 bases. CDR3 sequence: CASSTGTSETQYF. CDR3 coding DNA: TGTGCCAGCAGCACCGGGACCTCGGAGACCCAGTACTTC.

This clonotype was seen repeatedly, ten times or more. CDR3 region: CASSLGTITGELFF. The DNA of the CDR3 is TGTGCCAGCAGCCTCGGGACTATCACCGGGGAGCTGTTTTTT. The chain links TRBV12-3 or TRBV12-4 to TRBJ2-2, with 7 bases lining up with TRBD2. CDR3 length equals 14 residues. With 6 bases clipped from V and 4 bases from J, the junction kept 5 bases outside the gene matches.

The chain recombines TRBV25-1 with TRBJ2-1, with no clear D. The germline gives CDR1 MGHDK, CDR2 SYGVNS. This CDR3 comprises 11 residues. V lost 4 bases and J 5 bases, leaving 3 bases between the germline ends. CDR3 sequence (DNA): TGTGCCAGCAGTGCTCACAATGAGCAGTTCTTC. Its translation: CASSAHNEQFF.

The CDR3 DNA reads TGTGCCAGCAGCTCCAGAGAGGGGGAGGTAACTGAAGCTTTCTTT. Amino acid sequence: CASSSREGEVTEAFF. The chain carries TRBV7-9 and TRBJ1-1; TRBD1 is a possible D gene (6 bases). CDR3 length equals 15 residues. Trimming cost V 4 bases and J 5 bases, with 17 bases left between them. CDR1 is SEHNR and CDR2 is FQNEAQ in the germline V gene (reference sequence).

The chain employs TRBV4-3 and TRBJ2-5; weak D call: TRBD2 (6 bases). This CDR3 has 16 residues. In germline, CDR1 is LGHNA, CDR2 YSLEER. Trimming left V 0 bases short and J 5 bases short, with 16 bases between. The CDR3 DNA sequence: TGCGCCAGCAGCCAAGATCGTGCTAGAGGAGGGGAGACCCAGTACTTC. Translation: CASSQDRARGGETQYF.

This clonotype was seen ten or more times. V and J are TRBV11-2 and TRBJ2-5; D could derive from TRBD1 or TRBD2 (5 bases each). Looked up from germline, CDR1 is SGHAT and CDR2 is FQNNGV. The CDR3 spans 15 residues. The V end was cut by 1 base, the J end by 2 bases, with 11 bases between. CDR3 DNA: TGTGCCAGCAGCTTAGTACGGGGCCCTCAAGAGACCCAGTACTTC. Translation gives CASSLVRGPQETQYF.

Only a few counts were recorded for this clonotype. V and J are TRBV7-2 and TRBJ1-2; 7 bases map to TRBD1. Germline V CDR1 and CDR2: SGHTA, FQGNSA. The CDR3 has 15 amino acids. The trim removed 6 bases at V and 3 bases at J, leaving 10 bases unmatched. The CDR3 loop reads CASSLSRDSYYGYTF. The CDR3 DNA sequence: TGTGCCAGCAGTTTAAGCCGGGACAGCTACTATGGCTACACCTTC.

This rearrangement joins TRBV7-2 to TRBJ2-5; tentative D call: TRBD2 (6 bases). Germline V gene lookup returns CDR1 SGHTA and CDR2 FQGNSA. The CDR3 consists of 13 residues. V shed 2 bases and J shed 9 bases, with 13 bases lying between them. The CDR3 loop reads CASSLLAGEAQYF. CDR3 sequence (DNA): TGTGCCAGCAGCTTACTAGCCGGGGAGGCCCAGTACTTC.

This clonotype turned up a few times. The chain has TRBV12-3 or TRBV12-4 and TRBJ2-3; 7 positions agree with TRBD1. Trimming removed 7 bases from V and 1 base from J; junction bases left unmatched: 5. The CDR3 is 14 amino acids. The CDR3, as DNA: TGTGCCAGCACTCGACAGGGTGGCACAGATACGCAGTATTTT. Encoded protein: CASTRQGGTDTQYF.

The chain carries TRBV7-2 and TRBJ1-3; 7 bases agree with TRBD1. Trimming at V came to 5 bases and at J to 2 bases, leaving 3 bases not matched to a gene. Germline V gene lookup returns CDR1 SGHTA and CDR2 FQGNSA. This CDR3 has 14 amino acids. CDR3 coding DNA: TGTGCCAGCAGCCCAGGGGGAGCTGGAAACACCATATATTTT. It translates to CASSPGGAGNTIYF.

The table lists this clonotype with a few counts. The chain couples TRBV7-9 to TRBJ2-7; D unclear. CDR3 length: 13 amino acids. CDR1 and CDR2 from the germline V gene are SEHNR and FQNEAQ (reference sequence). The germline V and J ends were trimmed by 4 bases and 5 bases, with 12 bases remaining between them. CDR3 in amino acids: CASSSSSIDEQYV. CDR3 in DNA: TGTGCCAGCAGCTCTTCATCGATCGACGAGCAGTACGTC.

The gene calls are TRBV5-1 and TRBJ2-2; D could derive from TRBD1 or TRBD2 (5 bases each). Germline V gene lookup returns CDR1 SGHRS and CDR2 YFSETQ. V was shortened by 3 bases and J by 4 bases, with 13 bases between the two germline ends. The CDR3 totals 15 residues. The CDR3 spells CASSWGTRGTGELFF. The CDR3 DNA is TGCGCCAGCAGCTGGGGGACGAGGGGCACCGGGGAGCTGTTTTTT.

This clonotype was recorded a few times. The V call is TRBV4-2, the J call TRBJ2-4; D is perhaps TRBD2 (6 bases). Germline V gene lookup returns CDR1 LGHNA and CDR2 YNFKEQ. Trimming pared 4 bases from V and 0 bases from J, leaving 16 bases between. The CDR3 spans 17 residues. In DNA, the CDR3 is TGTGCCAGCAGCCTGATTGGGGAGGCGATAGCCAAAAACATTCAGTACTTC. It specifies CASSLIGEAIAKNIQYF.

This clonotype was observed at least ten times. V gene TRBV25-1 combines with J gene TRBJ1-4; D not resolved. CDR1 and CDR2 from the germline V gene are MGHDK and SYGVNS. V was pared by 0 bases and J by 6 bases, with 11 bases between. This CDR3 has 15 amino acids. Here the CDR3 DNA reads TGTGCCAGCAGTGAATATTCGTCTGGGGATGAAAAACTGTTTTTT. Translated: CASSEYSSGDEKLFF.

The chain employs TRBV25-1 and TRBJ1-5; weak D call: TRBD1 (5 bases). Germline V gene data show CDR1 as MGHDK and CDR2 as SYGVNS. This CDR3 has 14 amino acids. V dropped 3 bases and J dropped 5 bases, with 11 bases sitting between them. DNA of the CDR3: TGTGCCAGCAGTGACCTGGGGCGGGATCAGCCCCAGCATTTT. Translation: CASSDLGRDQPQHF.

In this sample, this clonotype turned up a few times. The J gene is TRBJ2-2, the V gene TRBV6-2 or TRBV6-3; 9 bases are a match to TRBD1. The V and J ends lost 9 bases and 7 bases, in that order; junction bases with no gene match: 15. The CDR3 is made up of 16 amino acids. Looked up from germline, CDR1 is MNHEY and CDR2 is SVGEGT. Written as DNA, the CDR3 is TGTGCCAGTCAAGAGGCACAGGGGGCGTTTGACGGGGAGCTGTTTTTT. This translates into CASQEAQGAFDGELFF.